These 23 T cell receptor beta chains originate from one sample sequenced in a study of CD4 T cells in relation to SARS-CoV-2 and coronaviruses. CD4+ T cells from unexposed donors were obtained before the COVID-19 pandemic (2011-2018). The protocol was immunoSEQ multiplex PCR, while the TCRdb copy is restricted to in-frame clones and leaves out a portion. Here the sample spans about 68,000 clones, over 85% being singletons. Sequencing was done on a sample of naive CD4+ T cells from PBMCs. The subset is: naive CD4+ T cells isolated by negative enrichment. All receptors come from a human donor in good health.

The V and J genes are TRBV4-2 and TRBJ1-2; no clear D. V dropped 2 bases and J dropped 8 bases, with 18 bases sitting between them. The CDR3 is 15 amino acids. The V gene's germline CDR1 is LGHNA and CDR2 YNFKEQ. This chain's CDR3 is CASSQKGIPFRGYTF. Written as DNA, the CDR3 is TGTGCCAGCAGCCAAAAAGGGATTCCCTTTAGAGGCTACACCTTC.

The chain combines TRBV3-1 (or the pseudogene TRBV3-2) with TRBJ1-1; tentatively, D is TRBD1 (6 bases). Per germline, CDR1 LGHDT and CDR2 YNNKEL (reference sequence). CDR3 length: 14 residues. Trimming removed 4 bases at V and 1 base at J, with 10 bases between. The CDR3 is CASSLQGGNTEAFF. DNA for the CDR3: TGTGCCAGCAGCCTACAGGGTGGGAACACTGAAGCTTTCTTT.

This clone appeared once. The chain is built from TRBV6-5 and TRBJ1-2; 7 nucleotides agree with TRBD1. Germline V CDR1 and CDR2: MNHEY, SVGAGI. The ends lost 5 bases at V and 2 bases at J; junction bases unmatched: 5. This CDR3 is 14 amino acids long. CDR3: CASSPTGVNYGYTF. The CDR3 nucleotides read TGTGCCAGCAGTCCCACAGGGGTAAACTATGGCTACACCTTC.

The rearrangement links TRBV6-5 to TRBJ1-6; the D is unclear. The CDR3 totals 13 residues. Germline CDR1 and CDR2: MNHEY and SVGAGI. Trimming pared 6 bases from V and 10 bases from J, leaving 13 bases between. The CDR3 DNA sequence: TGTGCCAGCAGGCGAGGGTCGGAGTCACCCCTCCACTTT. As protein: CASRRGSESPLHF.

The chain is built from TRBV9 and TRBJ2-3, with D perhaps TRBD2 (6 bases). The CDR3 consists of 15 residues. V lost 0 bases, J lost 2 bases, and 10 bases lay in between. Germline V gives CDR1 SGDLS, CDR2 YYNGEE. CDR3 coding DNA: TGTGCCAGCAGCGTAGTAGGAGGGACCACAGATACGCAGTATTTT. Translating it yields CASSVVGGTTDTQYF. Full variable domain (missing parts from reference TRBV9 and TRBJ2-3): DSGVTQTPKHLITATGQRVTLRCSPRSGDLSVYWYQQSLDQGLQFLIQYYNGEERAKGNILERFSAQQFPDLHSELNLSSLELGDSALYFCASSVVGGTTDTQYFGPGTRLTVL.

The chain joins TRBV6-1 to TRBJ1-4, with a possible D match to TRBD1 (5 bases). The germline gives CDR1 MNHNS, CDR2 SASEGT. CDR3 length: 14 residues. V dropped 2 bases and J dropped 10 bases, with 14 bases sitting between them. The CDR3 here is CASSELLQGGKLFF. CDR3 DNA: TGTGCCAGCAGTGAATTGTTGCAGGGAGGAAAACTGTTTTTT.

This clone was found once. V gene TRBV10-3 combines with J gene TRBJ1-3, with D perhaps TRBD1 (5 bases). The CDR3 is made up of 15 amino acids. CDR1 is ENHRY and CDR2 is SYGVKD in the germline V gene. Trimming shortened V by 5 bases and J by 3 bases, and 14 bases separated the two germline ends. CDR3 sequence reads: CAISSGDGDGNTIYF. Here the CDR3 DNA reads TGTGCCATCAGTTCCGGGGACGGTGATGGAAACACCATATATTTT.

The chain joins TRBV28 to TRBJ1-4; tentative D call: TRBD1 (5 bases). V lost 11 bases and J lost 8, with 15 bases in between. From germline, CDR1 is MDHEN and CDR2 SYDVKM. The CDR3 length is 12 residues. CDR3 region: CASWGQPEKLFF. In DNA, the CDR3 is TGTGCCTCGTGGGGCCAGCCGGAAAAACTGTTTTTT.

This rearrangement joins TRBV11-2 to TRBJ2-1, with D hard to call. Germline V gene sequence: CDR1 SGHAT, CDR2 FQNNGV. V was pared by 0 bases and J by 3 bases, with 12 bases between. The CDR3 contains 16 residues. The CDR3 DNA reads TGTGCCAGCAGCTTAGATCTGACGGAATACTACAATGAGCAGTTCTTC. Translation gives CASSLDLTEYYNEQFF.

The rearrangement joins TRBV28 to TRBJ2-2; 8 bases are shared with TRBD2. In germline, CDR1 is MDHEN, CDR2 SYDVKM. The junction had 11 bases not matched to a gene; V was cut back by 6 bases and J by 2 bases. The CDR3 spans 17 residues. The CDR3 DNA follows: TGTGCCAGCAGAAGAATTCCGGGACTAGGAAACACCGGGGAGCTGTTTTTT. Amino acid sequence: CASRRIPGLGNTGELFF.

This chain joins TRBV6-5 and TRBJ2-3; the D call may be TRBD1 or TRBD2 (6 bases each). CDR1 is MNHEY and CDR2 is SVGAGI in the germline V gene. Trimming shortened V by 2 bases and J by 7 bases, and 13 bases separated the two germline ends. This CDR3 is built from 14 residues. The CDR3 region has the DNA TGTGCCAGCAGTTACACACGGGGGCCCAATACGCAGTATTTT. It translates to CASSYTRGPNTQYF.

V is TRBV7-2 and J is TRBJ1-4; 7 bases are a match to TRBD1. CDR3 length: 14 residues. The V gene's germline CDR1 is SGHTA and CDR2 FQGNSA. The V and J ends lost 5 bases and 3 bases, in that order; junction bases with no gene match: 3. The CDR3 reads CASSLGTANEKLFF. As DNA, the CDR3 is TGTGCCAGCAGCCTTGGGACAGCTAATGAAAAACTGTTTTTT.

A single count supports this clone. This chain links TRBV10-3 with TRBJ2-5; TRBD2 matches at 11 bases. Germline assignment: CDR1 ENHRY and CDR2 SYGVKD. This CDR3 has 14 residues. Trimming cost V 6 bases and J 5 bases; bases outside gene matches: 5. CDR3 sequence reads: CAISGTSGGETQYF. The CDR3, as DNA: TGTGCCATCAGCGGGACTAGCGGAGGGGAGACCCAGTACTTC.

Only a few counts were recorded for this clone. CDR3 in amino acids: CASSDLQGRNSPLHF. As DNA, the CDR3 is TGTGCCAGCAGTGATCTTCAGGGCAGGAATTCACCCCTCCACTTT. The gene calls are TRBV6-2 or TRBV6-3 and TRBJ1-6, with D possibly matching TRBD1 (5 bases). The CDR3 has 15 residues. Trimming stripped 5 bases from V and 7 bases from J, with 15 bases between. CDR1 is MNHEY, CDR2 SVGEGT, per germline.

The V and J genes are TRBV5-1 and TRBJ2-5; TRBD1 matches 11 bases. There are 15 residues in the CDR3. Germline V gene data show CDR1 as SGHRS and CDR2 as YFSETQ. The ends lost 3 bases at V and 4 bases at J; junction bases unmatched: 5. In DNA form, the CDR3 reads TGCGCCAGCAGCTCCGGGACAGGGGGTGGAGAGACCCAGTACTTC. Encoded protein: CASSSGTGGGETQYF.

The V call is TRBV18, the J call TRBJ2-5; tentative D call: TRBD1 (5 bases). Trimming removed 3 bases at V and 5 bases at J, with 10 bases between. This CDR3 comprises 13 residues. Germline V gives CDR1 KGHSH, CDR2 LQKENI. DNA of the CDR3: TGTGCCAGCTCACCCCAGGGTCCTGAGACCCAGTACTTC. Translated: CASSPQGPETQYF.

The CDR3 is CASSLLGAGGPDTEAFF. The CDR3 DNA reads as TGCGCCAGCAGCCTACTCGGAGCAGGGGGCCCGGACACTGAAGCTTTCTTT. The chain is built from TRBV4-1 and TRBJ1-1; 8 bases are shared with TRBD1. Germline values: CDR1 MGHRA, CDR2 YSYEKL. CDR3 length: 17 residues. The J segment lost 3 bases and the V segment lost 4 bases, leaving 13 bases of the junction unmatched.

For this clone: The DNA is left out, because the CDR3 cannot be placed on it with certainty; the CDR3 is given as TCRdb lists it. The rearrangement joins TRBV27 to TRBJ1-2; TRBD1 is taken as the D call from the table, unchecked against the DNA. CDR1 is MNHEY, CDR2 SMNVEV, per germline (reference sequence). The CDR3 is 14 residues long, counting both termini. CDR3 sequence: CASSLVMGTGGYTF.

The rearrangement joins TRBV5-1 to TRBJ1-1; D is possibly TRBD1 (6 bases). Trimming removed 4 bases from V and 2 bases from J, with 18 bases in between. The CDR3 runs 16 residues. CDR1 SGHRS and CDR2 YFSETQ come from the germline V gene. The CDR3 reads CASSREAGTLNTEAFF. CDR3 bases: TGCGCCAGCAGCAGAGAAGCCGGGACACTAAACACTGAAGCTTTCTTT.

The rearrangement uses TRBV7-9 and TRBJ1-6, with 7 bases aligning to TRBD1. The germline CDR1 and CDR2 sequences are SEHNR and FQNEAQ (reference sequence). The CDR3 has 15 amino acids. V lost 1 base and J lost 6; bases outside the gene matches: 3. CDR3 residues: CASSLEGAGNSPLHF. The CDR3 DNA reads as TGTGCCAGCAGCTTAGAGGGGGCAGGTAATTCACCCCTCCACTTT.

The genes are TRBV7-2 and TRBJ1-3; the D is unclear. Between the trimmed V and J ends, which lost 3 bases and 2 bases, there was a span of 5 bases. The CDR3 has 13 amino acids. The germline CDR1 and CDR2 sequences are SGHTA and FQGNSA. CDR3 sequence: CASSFHTGNTIYF. In DNA, the CDR3 is TGTGCCAGCAGCTTCCATACTGGAAACACCATATATTTT.

The chain recombines TRBV5-1 with TRBJ1-4; 8 positions agree with TRBD1. V lost 3 bases, J lost 0 bases, and 4 bases stayed unmatched. Germline V gene data show CDR1 as SGHRS and CDR2 as YFSETQ. CDR3 length: 16 residues. The CDR3 nucleotides read TGCGCCAGCAGCTCACGGACAGGGTCAACTAATGAAAAACTGTTTTTT. The encoded protein is CASSSRTGSTNEKLFF.

This chain links TRBV3-1 (or the pseudogene TRBV3-2) with TRBJ2-1; TRBD2 agrees at 14 bases. In germline, CDR1 is LGHDT, CDR2 YNNKEL (reference sequence). V lost 3 bases to trimming and J lost 6 bases; unmatched junction nucleotides: 1. The CDR3 contains 15 residues. The CDR3: CASSQGLAGVNEQFF. CDR3 nucleotides: TGTGCCAGCAGCCAGGGACTAGCGGGGGTCAATGAGCAGTTCTTC.